The rows below give T cell receptor beta chains drawn from one sample of a study of vaccination and CD4 T cells after COVID-19. TCRdb re-called the PCR reads through MiXCR, storing one row per CDR3 protein. The sample records 20,000 to 25,000 distinct CDR3 sequences, about 53% being singletons. Their cognate antigens are unknown. Sequencing used CD4+ T cells from blood, cultured in vitro. All receptors derive from a human donor who had recovered from COVID-19. CDR3s include the opening cysteine and the closing phenylalanine or tryptophan. Fields, in order: J gene, clone size, D gene, V gene, CDR3 DNA, CDR3 protein. D genes are given only for firm matches. Not every row has a clone size; where given, it reads once, few, many or a size class.

>TRBJ1-2|-|-|TRBV28
TGTGCCAGCAGTCTAGCAGGGCTGGGCTACACCTTC
CASSLAGLGYTF
>TRBJ2-5|-|-|TRBV20-1
TGCAGTGCTCGCCGCAGTCTCCAAGGGGCCCAGTACTTC
CSARRSLQGAQYF
>TRBJ1-5|-|-|TRBV19
TGTGCCAGTAGTATAGTTCGCGGGAATCAGCCCCAGCATTTT
CASSIVRGNQPQHF
>TRBJ2-7|-|-|TRBV15
TGTGCCACCAGCAGAGACGCAGGGACCACCTACGAGCAGTACTTC
CATSRDAGTTYEQYF
>TRBJ2-7|-|-|TRBV25-1
TGTGCCAGCACCCCGGTAGGGGGGCCTTCCTACGAGCAGTACTTC
CASTPVGGPSYEQYF
>TRBJ1-1|-|-|TRBV30
TGTGCCTCTCGTGTGGCAGGGGACACTGAAGCTTTCTTT
CASRVAGDTEAFF
>TRBJ1-1|-|-|TRBV30
TGTGCCTGGAGTCCACTGAACACTGAAGCTTTCTTT
CAWSPLNTEAFF
>TRBJ2-1|once|TRBD2|TRBV7-2
TGTGCCAGCAGCTTAAGAAAGGAGGGGACTAGCGGGGTTTTGAATGAGCAGTTCTTC
CASSLRKEGTSGVLNEQFF
>TRBJ2-1|-|-|TRBV7-9
TGTGCCAGCAGTCCCCAGAGCTCCTACAATGAGCAGTTCTTC
CASSPQSSYNEQFF
>TRBJ2-3|few|TRBD2|TRBV10-3
TGTGCCATCGGGCAAGCAGGGCTAGCGGGCACAGATACGCAGTATTTT
CAIGQAGLAGTDTQYF
>TRBJ1-5|-|TRBD1|TRBV19
TGTGCCAGTAGTATAGATGGAGGGGGCGGGCAGCCCCAGCATTTT
CASSIDGGGGQPQHF
>TRBJ1-5|-|-|TRBV14
TGTGCCAGCAGCCAAGTACCCGACAGATTTAATAGCAATCAGCCCCAGCATTTT
CASSQVPDRFNSNQPQHF
>TRBJ1-3|few|-|TRBV11-3
TGTGCCAGCAGCCGATTCGAAGGGGCTGGAAACACCATATATTTT
CASSRFEGAGNTIYF
>TRBJ2-1|once|TRBD2|TRBV20-1
TGCAGTGCCAACCCAACCGGACTAGCGGGCTACAATGAGCAGTTCTTC
CSANPTGLAGYNEQFF
>TRBJ2-5|few|-|TRBV7-2
TGTGCCAGCAGCTTAGGCGGTAACGGGGTGGAGACCCAGTACTTC
CASSLGGNGVETQYF
>TRBJ1-1|medium-sized|TRBD1|TRBV10-1
TGCGCCAGCAGTGATGCCGGGACAGCGAAGAACACTGAAGCTTTCTTT
CASSDAGTAKNTEAFF
>TRBJ2-2|-|-|TRBV12-3/TRBV12-4
TGTGCCAGCAGTTCCGGGGACCTCACCGGGGAGCTGTTTTTT
CASSSGDLTGELFF
>TRBJ2-5|-|-|TRBV11-1
TGTGCCAGCAGCTTAGTTTCGACGGGGACCCAGTACTTC
CASSLVSTGTQYF
>TRBJ1-5|-|-|TRBV21-1
TGTGCCAGCAGCACTAATGACAGGAATAGCAATCAGCCCCAGCATTTT
CASSTNDRNSNQPQHF
>TRBJ2-5|-|TRBD2|TRBV11-2
TGTGCCAGCAGCCAGGGGCGGGGGGCGGAGACCCAGTACTTC
CASSQGRGAETQYF
>TRBJ1-4|-|-|TRBV7-8
TGTGCCAGCAGCTTTGGGCAGGGGCTTGAAAAACTGTTTTTT
CASSFGQGLEKLFF
>TRBJ1-1|-|-|TRBV20-1
TGCAGTGTACCGGACAGGAACACTGAAGCTTTCTTT
CSVPDRNTEAFF
>TRBJ2-3|-|-|TRBV15
TGTGCCACCAGCAGAGCTTCACAGGTCCCTAGCACAGATACGCAGTATTTT
CATSRASQVPSTDTQYF